A selection of T cell receptor beta chains follows, all from one sample in a study of identical twins. TCRdb analysed the 5' RACE reads with MiXCR anew, one entry per CDR3 protein. The sample includes more than 400,000 distinct CDR3 sequences, roughly 15% seen only once; the top ten take around 0.48%. The sample was also linked to a second study, of yellow fever vaccine responses in identical twins.

Sequenced sample: CD4+ T cells sorted from blood. These receptors all come from a woman aged 18-29 years in good health. The CDR3 runs from the conserved cysteine through the conserved F or W. A D gene is named only where the DNA matches it firmly. Only part of the rows carry a size: once, few, many, or a class if the clone is expanded.

TRBJ2-3	TRBV28	TRBD1	few	CASSIAGTGADTQYF	TGTGCCAGCAGTATTGCCGGGACAGGGGCCGATACGCAGTATTTT
TRBJ2-3	TRBV9	TRBD1	few	CASSGTGGADTQYF	TGTGCCAGCAGCGGGACAGGAGGAGCAGATACGCAGTATTTT
TRBJ2-2	TRBV24-1	NA	NA	CATSDYGVKGTGELFF	TGTGCCACCAGTGATTACGGAGTTAAAGGGACCGGGGAGCTGTTTTTT
TRBJ2-1	TRBV7-3	NA	NA	CASSPRLGAYNEQFF	TGTGCCAGCAGCCCAAGACTAGGGGCCTACAATGAGCAGTTCTTC
TRBJ1-5	TRBV25-1	TRBD1	NA	CASSEFTGEYSNQPQHF	TGTGCCAGCAGTGAATTCACAGGGGAGTATAGCAATCAGCCCCAGCATTTT
TRBJ2-1	TRBV29-1	TRBD1	NA	CSVAQDRLSQFF	TGCAGCGTTGCCCAGGACAGGCTTTCGCAGTTCTTC
TRBJ2-1	TRBV12-3/TRBV12-4	TRBD2	few	CASSTTSGRGNEQFF	TGTGCCAGCAGTACCACTAGCGGGAGGGGCAATGAGCAGTTCTTC
TRBJ1-1	TRBV4-1	TRBD1	NA	CASSQVRGGHSEAFF	TGCGCCAGCAGCCAAGTCAGGGGGGGACACTCGGAAGCTTTCTTT
TRBJ1-1	TRBV3-1	NA	NA	CASSKSGTRLTEAFF	TGTGCCAGCAGCAAATCCGGGACCCGTCTGACTGAAGCTTTCTTT
TRBJ1-2	TRBV6-1	TRBD1	few	CASRVQGAYGYTF	TGTGCCAGCAGGGTACAGGGGGCCTATGGCTACACCTTC
TRBJ2-3	TRBV20-1	NA	few	CSATTHRDLLDTQYF	TGCAGTGCTACAACACACAGGGATCTCCTCGATACGCAGTATTTT
TRBJ2-7	TRBV7-2	NA	NA	CASSLEVANSYEQYF	TGTGCCAGCAGCTTAGAGGTAGCGAACTCCTACGAGCAGTACTTC
TRBJ2-2	TRBV4-1	TRBD2	NA	CASSQVLTTSGRAVGELFF	TGCGCCAGCAGCCAAGTTCTGACAACTAGCGGGAGGGCCGTCGGGGAGCTGTTTTTT
TRBJ2-1	TRBV20-1	NA	NA	CSVGGYEQFF	TGCAGTGTTGGAGGGTATGAGCAGTTCTTC
TRBJ1-4	TRBV20-1	NA	NA	CSARDSRKNEKLFF	TGCAGTGCTAGAGACTCTAGGAAAAATGAAAAACTGTTTTTT
TRBJ2-3	TRBV9	NA	NA	CASSVGYTFQGDTQYF	TGTGCCAGCAGCGTAGGGTACACCTTCCAAGGGGATACGCAGTATTTT
TRBJ2-3	TRBV6-1	TRBD2	NA	CASSPRTSHDTQYF	TGTGCCAGCAGTCCACGGACTAGCCACGATACGCAGTATTTT
TRBJ2-5	TRBV12-3/TRBV12-4	NA	many	CASSLSMGQETQYF	TGTGCCAGCAGCTTGTCCATGGGGCAAGAGACCCAGTACTTC
TRBJ2-1	TRBV5-1	TRBD1	few	CASSSGTEKGEQFF	TGCGCCAGCAGCTCCGGGACAGAAAAGGGTGAGCAGTTCTTC
TRBJ2-2	TRBV6-2/TRBV6-3	NA	NA	CASSYPSTGTANTGELFF	TGTGCCAGCAGTTACCCCTCGACAGGAACCGCGAACACCGGGGAGCTGTTTTTT
TRBJ2-2	TRBV6-2/TRBV6-3	TRBD2	few	CASSRLAGTGELFF	TGTGCCAGCAGCCGCCTAGCGGGAACCGGGGAGCTGTTTTTT
TRBJ2-2	TRBV14	TRBD2	NA	CASSRRLAGAPTGELFF	TGTGCCAGCAGCCGGCGGCTAGCGGGGGCCCCCACCGGGGAGCTGTTTTTT
TRBJ2-3	TRBV29-1	NA	few	CSVAYGGDTQYF	TGCAGCGTTGCCTACGGGGGCGATACGCAGTATTTT
TRBJ2-5	TRBV25-1	NA	few	CASSEGLGGRGETQYF	TGTGCCAGCAGTGAAGGTCTGGGGGGTCGGGGAGAGACCCAGTACTTC
TRBJ2-3	TRBV10-3	NA	NA	CAIASGSTDTQYF	TGTGCCATCGCCAGCGGGAGCACAGATACGCAGTATTTT